This T cell receptor beta chain came from a study of blood T cell repertoires in COVID-19. Study overall: COVID-19 samples from acute and convalescent phases originated in the United States, Italy and Spain.

In the authors' workflow: Reference gene primers were amplified, and this amplification served to estimate nucleated cell counts. Sequencing used immunoSEQ multiplex PCR; TCRdb keeps in-frame clones, though not all of them. The V and J calls and clone size were taken over from that table, and D and trimming were inferred from the DNA. The data hold about 440,000 clones, with roughly 89% observed a single time. Germline CDR1 and CDR2: KGHDR and SFDVKD. V lost 4 bases, J lost 10 bases, and 12 bases stayed unmatched. This CDR3 is built from 16 residues. Sequencing used peripheral blood. The chain joins TRBV24-1 to TRBJ2-2; 9 positions agree with TRBD1. This clonotype originated in a woman in her 30s with acute or convalescent COVID-19. CDR3 loop: CATSDPTGGALEELFF. The DNA for the CDR3 is TGTGCCACCAGTGACCCGACAGGGGGTGCCCTCGAGGAGCTGTTTTTT.